The next 21 T cell receptor beta chains were all read from a single sample in a study of human T cells and chemical hapten exposure. MiXCR was run by TCRdb on the RACE reads, yielding one entry per CDR3 protein. The sample includes tens of thousands of distinct CDR3 sequences, 6.7% of them seen just once. Time point meaning: pre-sensitization, week 0. Treatment noted: therapeutic diphenylcyclopropenone sensitization with weekly scalp DPC. Source: whole blood, taken in connection with sensitization to the hapten diphenylcyclopropenone (DPC). Receptors were obtained from a woman aged 25 to 39 with alopecia areata. Some clones in this sample may be carry-over from other donors' samples.

This clonotype was counted ten times or more. The genes are TRBV5-1 and TRBJ1-1, with D tentatively TRBD1 (5 bases). CDR3 length equals 14 residues. V shed 4 bases and J shed 5 bases, with 15 bases lying between them. The germline V gene encodes CDR1 SGHRS and CDR2 YFSETQ. CDR3 amino acids: CASSPYGGETEAFF. DNA for the CDR3: TGCGCCAGCAGCCCCTATGGGGGAGAAACTGAAGCTTTCTTT.

This clonotype was found many times. The chain uses TRBV6-5 and TRBJ2-3; the D is unclear. The CDR3 covers 12 residues. The germline V gene encodes CDR1 MNHEY and CDR2 SVGAGI. Trimming shortened V by 6 bases and J by 9 bases, and 13 bases separated the two germline ends. CDR3: CASSSFSGTQYF. The CDR3 DNA sequence: TGTGCCAGCAGCTCTTTTAGTGGGACGCAGTATTTT.

By share of the sample, this clonotype is large. This sequence joins TRBV7-9 and TRBJ2-7, with D unresolved. Germline CDR1 SEHNR, CDR2 FQNEAQ (reference sequence). This CDR3 comprises 14 residues. V lost 0 bases, J lost 2 bases, and 8 bases lay in between. The CDR3: CASSLAGFPYEQYF. CDR3 bases: TGTGCCAGCAGCTTAGCAGGGTTCCCCTACGAGCAGTACTTC.

This clonotype was seen more than once but under ten times. The chain uses TRBV12-3 or TRBV12-4 and TRBJ1-2; no clear D gene. The CDR3 length is 13 residues. With 3 bases removed from V and 6 bases from J, the gap between germline ends came to 11 bases. The CDR3 DNA reads as TGTGCCAGCAGTTTTTCGCTGACCAATGGCTACACCTTC. Protein sequence: CASSFSLTNGYTF.

CDR3 loop: CASSQGQGRTGELFF. The CDR3 nucleotides are TGTGCCAGCTCACAGGGACAGGGGCGCACCGGGGAGCTGTTTTTT. The J gene is TRBJ2-2, the V gene TRBV18; 10 nucleotides agree with TRBD1. The trim removed 4 bases at V and 4 bases at J, leaving 3 bases unmatched. The CDR3 covers 15 residues. Germline values: CDR1 KGHSH, CDR2 LQKENI.

This clonotype came up a few times. This may come from a read error, since a much larger clone is one base off. The chain carries TRBV20-1 and TRBJ1-1; D is unclear. Germline values: CDR1 DFQATT, CDR2 SNEGSKA (reference sequence). Trimming pared 6 bases from V and 6 bases from J, leaving 17 bases between. The CDR3 runs 13 residues. The CDR3 DNA reads as TGCAGTGCGAATTGCGGCGGAAGGTCTGAAGCTTTCTTT. Amino acid sequence: CSANCGGRSEAFF.

Ten or more counts support this clonotype. Here the CDR3 DNA reads TGTGCCAGCAGCCCCAATGGCTTTGAAGCTTTCTTT. Translated, it gives CASSPNGFEAFF. V usage is TRBV5-6 and J usage is TRBJ1-1; D call uncertain. There are 12 residues in the CDR3. V was trimmed by 4 bases and J by 7 bases, leaving 11 bases between them. CDR1 is SGHDT, CDR2 YYEEEE, per germline.

This clonotype turned up a few times. This chain uses TRBV6-2 or TRBV6-3 with TRBJ1-2; no clear D. Looked up from germline, CDR1 is MNHEY and CDR2 is SVGEGT. V dropped 6 bases and J dropped 3 bases, with 2 bases sitting between them. This CDR3 has 10 amino acids. The DNA of the CDR3 is TGTGCCAGCAGCCACTATGGCTACACCTTC. Translated, it gives CASSHYGYTF.

A note on this clonotype: An end of the junction does not agree with germline; a read error may underlie this. V and J are TRBV20-1 and TRBJ1-1; D is unclear. The germline V gene encodes CDR1 DFQATT and CDR2 SNEGSKA (reference sequence). This CDR3 is 15 amino acids long. Here the CDR3 DNA reads TGCAGTGCTAGAGATCGGGGTAATGGGAACAGTGAAGCTTTCTTT. This codes for CSARDRGNGNSEAFF.

At least ten counts were recorded for this clonotype. The chain uses TRBV20-1 and TRBJ2-7; a weak D match, TRBD2 (7 bases). The V and J ends lost 6 bases and 4 bases respectively, with 19 bases between them. Germline CDR1 and CDR2: DFQATT and SNEGSKA (reference sequence). CDR3 size: 14 residues. The CDR3 DNA is TGCAGTGCCACAACAGGGAGCGGGGTATACGAGCAGTACTTC. Translated: CSATTGSGVYEQYF.

This clonotype was picked up a small number of times. DNA for the CDR3: TGTGCCTGGAAAATAGTGGGAAGTTCCCCTGAAGAAAAACTGTTTTTT. It codes for CAWKIVGSSPEEKLFF. This chain links TRBV30 with TRBJ1-4; D is unclear. V was trimmed by 4 bases and J by 8 bases, leaving 23 bases between them. CDR1 GTSNPN and CDR2 SVGIG come from the germline V gene (reference sequence). CDR3 size: 16 residues. The full variable domain, its missing parts supplied by reference TRBV30 and TRBJ1-4, is SQTIHQWPATLVQPVGSPLSLECTVEGTSNPNLYWYRQAAGRGLQLLFYSVGIGQISSEVPQNLSASRPQDRQFILSSKKLLLSDSGFYLCAWKIVGSSPEEKLFFGSGTQLSVL.

This clonotype showed up many times. The genes are TRBV27 and TRBJ1-5, with 7 nucleotides matching TRBD1. In germline, CDR1 is MNHEY, CDR2 SMNVEV (reference sequence). The trim removed 2 bases at V and 4 bases at J, leaving 2 bases unmatched. The CDR3 is 14 residues long. CDR3 nucleotides: TGTGCCAGCAGTTTAGGGACAGCTAATCAGCCCCAGCATTTT. This sequence encodes CASSLGTANQPQHF.

This clonotype was counted at least ten times. The chain has TRBV12-3 or TRBV12-4 and TRBJ1-6, with 12 nucleotides matching TRBD1. Trimming cost V 3 bases and J 1 base; bases outside gene matches: 4. This CDR3 is 18 amino acids long. CDR3 loop: CASSLGTGGRSYNSPLHF. In nucleotides, the CDR3 is TGTGCCAGCAGTTTGGGGACAGGGGGCAGGTCCTATAATTCACCCCTCCACTTT.

There are many counts of this clonotype. This chain connects TRBV6-1 to TRBJ2-3, with a weak D call TRBD1 (6 bases). V gave up 3 bases and J gave up 10 bases, with 26 bases separating them. The CDR3 loop spans 17 amino acids. From germline, CDR1 is MNHNS and CDR2 SASEGT. The CDR3 region has the DNA TGTGCCAGCAGTGAGATCGGTTTCTCAGGGGTTGAGGTTGCGCAGTATTTT. Its protein is CASSEIGFSGVEVAQYF.

This clonotype was observed at least ten times. The J gene is TRBJ1-2, the V gene TRBV30; D is ambiguous. The V and J ends lost 5 bases and 4 bases respectively, with 8 bases between them. The CDR3 consists of 11 residues. Per the germline V gene, CDR1 is GTSNPN and CDR2 is SVGIG (reference sequence). The CDR3 nucleotides read TGTGCCTGGGGAGACGGCTATGGCTACACCTTC. Its protein product is CAWGDGYGYTF.

V usage is TRBV18 and J usage is TRBJ2-2; TRBD1 agrees at 7 bases. After removal of 8 bases from V and 2 bases from J, the junction contained 5 bases not matched to a gene. CDR1 is KGHSH, CDR2 LQKENI, per germline. The CDR3 length is 14 residues. CDR3 nucleotide sequence: TGTGCCAGCGGGGGACAGACAAACACCGGGGAGCTGTTTTTT. Encoded protein: CASGGQTNTGELFF.

This clonotype was counted ten times or more. The chain links TRBV14 to TRBJ2-4; no reliable D call. The ends were cut back, 2 bases at V and 9 bases at J, with 5 bases in the middle. This CDR3 spans 11 amino acids. The germline V gene has CDR1 SGHDN and CDR2 FVKESK. The CDR3 nucleotides are TGTGCCAGCAGCCAAAACCTCATTCAGTACTTC. Translation gives CASSQNLIQYF.

This clonotype was seen ten or more times. This rearrangement joins TRBV10-1 to TRBJ2-3, with TRBD2 identical over 7 bases. The CDR3 consists of 13 residues. Unmatched junction bases numbered 0, after V lost 3 bases and J lost 3 bases. Germline V gene data show CDR1 as WNHNN and CDR2 as SYGVQD (reference sequence). CDR3 protein: CASSEAGTDTQYF. CDR3 sequence (DNA): TGCGCCAGCAGTGAAGCGGGGACAGATACGCAGTATTTT.

This clonotype was picked up many times. The chain combines TRBV6-1 with TRBJ1-3; 7 positions agree with TRBD1. This CDR3 spans 16 amino acids. The V gene's germline CDR1 is MNHNS and CDR2 SASEGT. V shed 6 bases and J 0 bases; nucleotides not matched to a gene: 8. CDR3 amino acids: CASSQQGPSSGNTIYF. CDR3 DNA: TGTGCCAGCAGCCAACAGGGGCCAAGCTCTGGAAACACCATATATTTT.

This clonotype has a handful of counts. This may arise from a read error, as a much more abundant clone is one base away. The chain joins TRBV2 to TRBJ1-5; a weak D match, TRBD1 (6 bases). Germline assignment: CDR1 SNHLY and CDR2 FYNNEI. This CDR3 region has 16 residues. Here the CDR3 DNA reads TGTGCCAGCAGTGCTATATGGGAGGGGGAAGGCCAGCCCCAGAATTTT. This encodes CASSAIWEGEGQPQNF.

DNA of the CDR3: TGCAGTGCTAGAGTAGGAGATAACTATGGCTACACCTTC. Amino acid sequence: CSARVGDNYGYTF. The genes are TRBV20-1 and TRBJ1-2; D not resolved. The V gene lost 1 base and the J gene lost 1 base, with 7 bases spanning the gap. The CDR3 covers 13 residues. Germline V gene lookup returns CDR1 DFQATT and CDR2 SNEGSKA (reference sequence).